Listed here is a single T cell receptor (beta chain). These data belong to a study of shared clonotypes between healthy human individuals. When replicate PCRs were run on sorted subsets, they used 150 to 250 ng DNA, roughly 30,000 T cell genomes. The protocol was immunoSEQ multiplex PCR, while the TCRdb copy is restricted to in-frame clones and leaves out a portion. Of 2.3 million or so clones in the sample, more than 85% were seen once. With 1 base removed from V and 0 bases from J, the gap between germline ends came to 13 bases. Germline CDR1 is SEHNR and CDR2 is FQNEAQ (reference sequence). CDR3 length equals 17 residues.

This clonotype was obtained from a man aged 18 to 29 in good health. Some clones in this sample may be carry-over from other donors' samples. The sequencing sample was made of naive CD4+ T cells from PBMCs. Subset meaning: CD45RA+ positively selected. V usage is TRBV7-9 and J usage is TRBJ1-3; D is possibly TRBD1 (5 bases). The CDR3 is CASSLGVEGASGNTIYF. Here the CDR3 DNA reads TGTGCCAGCAGCTTAGGGGTCGAAGGGGCCTCTGGAAACACCATATATTTT.